Sequencing of this T cell receptor (beta chain) was carried out in a study of T cell responses to AZD1222 COVID-19 vaccine. In the study overall: Pooled in the analysis were second doses at about 4 or about 12 weeks.

Germline V lookup: CDR1 SNHLY, CDR2 FYNNEI. V was pared by 8 bases and J by 4 bases, with 9 bases between. The CDR3 is made up of 12 amino acids. Regarding this clone: The antigen is not known.

Study-level points and caveats: It was only a handful of AZD1222 recipients who were seropositive at baseline.

This table comes from immunoSEQ multiplex PCR, and its TCRdb copy is limited to in-frame clones, with some not included. The sample shows approximately 120,000 clones, roughly 93% of them seen only once. The clonotype originates from an adult in good health. The gene calls are TRBV2 and TRBJ2-1, with D uncertain. The sequencing here drew on peripheral blood, taken on day 0 of AZD1222 vaccination. CDR3 loop: CASSHVYNEQFF. The CDR3 DNA reads as TGTGCCAGCTCTCATGTATACAATGAGCAGTTCTTC.